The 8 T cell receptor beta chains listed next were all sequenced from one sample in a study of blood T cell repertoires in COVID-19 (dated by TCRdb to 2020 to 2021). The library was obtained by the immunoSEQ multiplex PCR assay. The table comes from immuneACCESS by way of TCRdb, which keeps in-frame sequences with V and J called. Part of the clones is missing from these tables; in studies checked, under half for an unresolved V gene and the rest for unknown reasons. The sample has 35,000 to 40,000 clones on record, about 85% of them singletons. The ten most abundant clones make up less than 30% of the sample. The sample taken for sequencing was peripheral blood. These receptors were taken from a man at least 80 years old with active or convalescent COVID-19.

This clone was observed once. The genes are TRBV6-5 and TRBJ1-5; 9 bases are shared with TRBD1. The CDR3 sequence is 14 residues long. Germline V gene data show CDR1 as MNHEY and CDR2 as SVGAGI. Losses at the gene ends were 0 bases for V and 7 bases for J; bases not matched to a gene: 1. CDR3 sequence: CASSYSQGAQPQHF. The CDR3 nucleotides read TGTGCCAGCAGTTACTCACAGGGGGCCCAGCCCCAGCATTTT.

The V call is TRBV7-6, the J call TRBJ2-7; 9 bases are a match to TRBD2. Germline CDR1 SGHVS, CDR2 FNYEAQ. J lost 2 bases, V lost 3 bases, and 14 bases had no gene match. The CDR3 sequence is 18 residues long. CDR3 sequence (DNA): TGTGCCAGCAGCTTGAGAGGCGTCGCTAGCGGGATAACCTACGAGCAGTACTTC. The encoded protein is CASSLRGVASGITYEQYF.

In nucleotides, the CDR3 is TGTGCCAGTAGTATCGGGACAGGGGGCGCGTGGAACACTGAAGCTTTCTTT. This codes for CASSIGTGGAWNTEAFF. The chain uses TRBV19 and TRBJ1-1, with 12 bases aligning to TRBD1. Germline CDR1 and CDR2: LNHDA and SQIVND (reference sequence). V lost 3 bases to trimming and J lost 1 base; unmatched junction nucleotides: 6. CDR3 length equals 17 residues.

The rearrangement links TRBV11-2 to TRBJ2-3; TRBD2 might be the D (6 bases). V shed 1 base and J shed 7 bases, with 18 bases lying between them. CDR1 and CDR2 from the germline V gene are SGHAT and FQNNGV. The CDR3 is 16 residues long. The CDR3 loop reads CASSLVPSPGENTQYF. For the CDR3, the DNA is TGTGCCAGCAGCTTAGTCCCGAGTCCGGGGGAAAATACGCAGTATTTT.

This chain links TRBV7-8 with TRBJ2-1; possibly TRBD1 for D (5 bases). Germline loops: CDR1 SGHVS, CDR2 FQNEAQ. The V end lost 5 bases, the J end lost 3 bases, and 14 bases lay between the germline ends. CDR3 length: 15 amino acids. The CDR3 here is CASSPHRQFYNEQFF. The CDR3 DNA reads TGTGCCAGCAGCCCACATCGACAGTTCTACAATGAGCAGTTCTTC.

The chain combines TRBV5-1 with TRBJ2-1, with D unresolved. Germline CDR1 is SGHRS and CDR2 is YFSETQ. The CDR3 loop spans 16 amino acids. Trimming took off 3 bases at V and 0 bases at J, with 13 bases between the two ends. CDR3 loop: CASSSYLLSSYNEQFF. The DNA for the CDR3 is TGCGCCAGCAGCTCCTACCTACTTAGCTCCTACAATGAGCAGTTCTTC.

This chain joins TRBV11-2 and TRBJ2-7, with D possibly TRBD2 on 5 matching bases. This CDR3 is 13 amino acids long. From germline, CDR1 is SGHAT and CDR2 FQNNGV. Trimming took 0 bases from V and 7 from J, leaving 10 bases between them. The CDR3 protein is CASSLERGREQYF. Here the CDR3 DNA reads TGTGCCAGCAGCTTAGAGCGCGGGCGGGAGCAGTACTTC.

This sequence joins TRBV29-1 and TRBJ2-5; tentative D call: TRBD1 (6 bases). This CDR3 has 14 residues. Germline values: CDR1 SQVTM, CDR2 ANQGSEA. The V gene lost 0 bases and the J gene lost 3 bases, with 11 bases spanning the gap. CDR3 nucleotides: TGCAGCGTTGAAGATGGGGCAGGGGAAGAGACCCAGTACTTC. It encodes CSVEDGAGEETQYF.